The 18 T cell receptor beta chains below were found in one sample sequenced in a study of beta chain features in type 1 diabetes. Whole-study results and caveats: TCRB CDR3 length was moderately but significantly reduced in all four CD4+ subsets of Type 1 diabetes patients.

Reverse transcription of all isolated RNA meant that expressed TCRB transcripts were sequenced. Only in-frame clones appear in the TCRdb table, and some are missing; sequencing was by immunoSEQ multiplex PCR. Of over 600,000 clones listed, around 12% were seen once; the top ten hold roughly 0.12%. No antigen has been identified for these receptors. Sequencing was done on a sample of naive CD4+ T cells from blood. The source of these receptors is a man aged 25 to 45 with type 1 diabetes.

Concerning this clone: Other DNA variants within this sample encode the same CDR3. The chain carries TRBV30 and TRBJ2-5; 7 bases are shared with TRBD2. CDR3 size: 13 residues. Trimming took 0 bases from V and 5 from J; bases not matched to a gene: 3. Germline lookup yields CDR1 GTSNPN and CDR2 SVGIG (reference sequence). The chain's CDR3 is CAWSVLGGETQYF. In DNA form, the CDR3 reads TGTGCCTGGAGTGTACTGGGAGGGGAGACCCAGTACTTC.

CDR3 sequence reads: CASSLKSQSNEQFF. CDR3 DNA: TGTGCCAGCAGCTTAAAGAGTCAGTCCAATGAGCAGTTCTTC. V and J are TRBV11-3 and TRBJ2-1; D remains unclear. Per germline, CDR1 SGHNT and CDR2 YENEEA. CDR3 length: 14 residues. The germline V and J ends were trimmed by 2 bases and 6 bases, with 11 bases remaining between them.

This clone was picked up a small number of times. This chain connects TRBV11-2 to TRBJ2-7; D gene ambiguous. CDR1 SGHAT and CDR2 FQNNGV come from the germline V gene. The germline V and J ends were trimmed by 5 bases and 0 bases, with 14 bases remaining between them. This CDR3 has 15 residues. The CDR3 nucleotides are TGTGCCAGCAGCCCCTTGGGAACTTACTCCTACGAGCAGTACTTC. It yields the protein CASSPLGTYSYEQYF.

This clone was detected only a few times. The V and J genes are TRBV30 and TRBJ1-5; D is perhaps TRBD1 (6 bases). CDR3 length equals 14 residues. The V gene's germline CDR1 is GTSNPN and CDR2 SVGIG (reference sequence). Deletions cut 3 bases from V and 4 bases from J, with 13 bases between. This CDR3 is CAWSPGTLNQPQHF. In DNA, the CDR3 is TGTGCCTGGAGCCCCGGGACATTAAATCAGCCCCAGCATTTT.

This clone was detected a few times. The rearrangement uses TRBV5-4 and TRBJ2-5; TRBD1 agrees at 8 bases. Losses at the gene ends were 4 bases for V and 1 base for J; bases not matched to a gene: 3. Germline lookup yields CDR1 SGHNT and CDR2 YYREEE (reference sequence). This CDR3 region has 14 residues. The CDR3 sequence: CASSLGQVQETQYF. In DNA, the CDR3 is TGTGCCAGCAGCCTGGGACAGGTCCAAGAGACCCAGTACTTC.

The table lists this clone with a few counts. The rearrangement uses TRBV20-1 and TRBJ2-7; no clear D gene. The CDR3 sequence is 10 residues long. The germline V gene has CDR1 DFQATT and CDR2 SNEGSKA (reference sequence). Trimming pared 6 bases from V and 3 bases from J, leaving 6 bases between. The CDR3 spells CSAIVYEQYF. CDR3 nucleotide sequence: TGCAGTGCGATAGTCTACGAGCAGTACTTC.

The rearrangement joins TRBV13 to TRBJ2-7; 9 bases align to TRBD2. The ends lost 5 bases at V and 3 bases at J; junction bases unmatched: 8. Germline loops: CDR1 PRHDT, CDR2 FYEKMQ (reference sequence). CDR3 length: 15 amino acids. CDR3: CASSPSGGLYYEQYF. As DNA, the CDR3 is TGTGCCAGCAGCCCCAGCGGGGGGCTCTACTACGAGCAGTACTTC.

The chain combines TRBV7-2 with TRBJ2-7; D gene uncertain. The V and J ends lost 5 bases and 3 bases respectively, with 11 bases between them. Per the germline V gene, CDR1 is SGHTA and CDR2 is FQGNSA. This CDR3 comprises 13 residues. The chain's CDR3 is CASSHGPNYEQYF. The CDR3 nucleotides read TGTGCCAGCAGCCACGGACCGAACTACGAGCAGTACTTC.

About this clone itself: This CDR3 is also generated by other DNA sequences in the sample. The J gene is TRBJ2-5, the V gene TRBV19; D is unresolved. The CDR3 runs to 11 residues. Trimming left V 3 bases short and J 3 bases short, with 2 bases between. Germline V gives CDR1 LNHDA, CDR2 SQIVND (reference sequence). CDR3 DNA sequence: TGTGCCAGTAGTATCGAAGAGACCCAGTACTTC. This codes for CASSIEETQYF. Using reference TRBV19 and TRBJ2-5 for the parts outside the CDR3, the full variable domain is DGGITQSPKYLFRKEGQNVTLSCEQNLNHDAMYWYRQDPGQGLRLIYYSQIVNDFQKGDIAEGYSVSREKKESFPLTVTSAQKNPTAFYLCASSIEETQYFGPGTRLLVL.

About this clone itself: The same CDR3 is also encoded by other DNA sequences in this sample. V gene TRBV19 combines with J gene TRBJ1-5; D gene ambiguous. V gave up 4 bases and J gave up 7 bases, with 8 bases separating them. Per the germline V gene, CDR1 is LNHDA and CDR2 is SQIVND (reference sequence). The CDR3 has 12 amino acids. For the CDR3, the DNA is TGTGCCAGTAGTAGGGGAAACCAGCCCCAGCATTTT. Translating gives CASSRGNQPQHF.

The chain recombines TRBV28 with TRBJ2-5; the match to TRBD1 covers 7 bases. The germline CDR1 and CDR2 sequences are MDHEN and SYDVKM. J lost 4 bases, V lost 6 bases, and 5 bases had no gene match. The CDR3 spans 13 residues. The DNA for the CDR3 is TGTGCCAGCAGCCGCAACAGGGGAGAGACCCAGTACTTC. Translation: CASSRNRGETQYF.

The rearrangement joins TRBV27 to TRBJ2-7; TRBD1 aligns across 8 bases. Trimming took 6 bases from V and 2 from J; bases not matched to a gene: 0. The CDR3 is made up of 12 amino acids. Germline-derived CDR1 and CDR2 are MNHEY and SMNVEV (reference sequence). The CDR3 sequence: CASRQGAYEQYF. The CDR3 bases are TGTGCCAGCAGACAGGGGGCCTACGAGCAGTACTTC.

V gene TRBV9 combines with J gene TRBJ1-2; possible D gene TRBD1, 6 bases. Germline V gene sequence: CDR1 SGDLS, CDR2 YYNGEE. The ends were cut back, 4 bases at V and 7 bases at J, with 20 bases in the middle. The CDR3 length is 15 residues. The CDR3 loop reads CASSFQAGVEGGYTF. CDR3 nucleotides: TGTGCCAGCAGCTTCCAAGCAGGGGTCGAAGGTGGCTACACCTTC.

This clone has just a few counts. Other DNA sequences in this specimen translate into the identical CDR3. This chain links TRBV7-9 with TRBJ1-6; D remains ambiguous. This CDR3 comprises 11 residues. V was trimmed by 5 bases and J by 10 bases, leaving 6 bases between them. Germline CDR1 SEHNR, CDR2 FQNEAQ (reference sequence). In DNA, the CDR3 is TGTGCCAGCAGCCTTAGGTCACCCCTCCACTTT. Translating it yields CASSLRSPLHF.

The chain employs TRBV2 and TRBJ1-2; no definite D call. V dropped 3 bases and J dropped 5 bases, with 10 bases sitting between them. Germline V gene lookup returns CDR1 SNHLY and CDR2 FYNNEI. The CDR3 extends over 13 amino acids. CDR3 in DNA: TGTGCCAGCAGTGACGGACCGACTTATGGCTACACCTTC. Its translation is CASSDGPTYGYTF.

This clone was seen repeatedly, ten times or more. This rearrangement joins TRBV7-9 to TRBJ1-1; D is uncertain. CDR3 size: 14 residues. Trimming pared 2 bases from V and 0 bases from J, leaving 7 bases between. Germline assignment: CDR1 SEHNR and CDR2 FQNEAQ (reference sequence). Here the CDR3 DNA reads TGTGCCAGCAGCTTAAGCCAGCTGAACACTGAAGCTTTCTTT. Translating it yields CASSLSQLNTEAFF.

This chain connects TRBV7-3 to TRBJ2-7; 8 nucleotides line up with TRBD1. The CDR3 is 14 residues long. The V and J ends lost 5 bases and 0 bases, in that order; junction bases with no gene match: 3. Germline V gene sequence: CDR1 SGHTA, CDR2 FQGTGA. The CDR3 region has the DNA TGTGCCAGCAGCCTGACAGGGGACTCCTACGAGCAGTACTTC. As protein: CASSLTGDSYEQYF. Filled out from reference TRBV7-3 and TRBJ2-7, the complete variable domain reads GAGVSQTPSNKVTEKGKYVELRCDPISGHTALYWYRQSLGQGPEFLIYFQGTGAADDSGLPNDRFFAVRPEGSVSTLKIQRTERGDSAVYLCASSLTGDSYEQYFGPGTRLTVT.

This clone was counted a few times. The rearrangement joins TRBV30 to TRBJ1-5; 8 bases map to TRBD1. Germline values: CDR1 GTSNPN, CDR2 SVGIG (reference sequence). This CDR3 comprises 13 residues. With 4 bases clipped from V and 7 bases from J, the junction kept 6 bases outside the gene matches. The CDR3, as DNA: TGTGCCTGGACTCACAGGGGGAACCAGCCCCAGCATTTT. Protein product: CAWTHRGNQPQHF.